Presented here are 25 T cell receptor beta chains from one specimen sequenced in a study of blood T cell repertoires in COVID-19. Clones were sequenced by immunoSEQ multiplex PCR, and TCRdb holds only the in-frame ones, with some missing. Of around 500,000 clones listed, 75% to 90% are singletons. Sequencing was performed on PBMCs or T cells enriched from blood (not recorded which). These receptor sequences come from a woman aged 60-75 years who had recovered from COVID-19.

J is TRBJ2-1 and V is TRBV19, with 8 bases aligning to TRBD1. J was trimmed by 8 bases and V by 6 bases; bases with no gene match: 6. Germline V gene lookup returns CDR1 LNHDA and CDR2 SQIVND (reference sequence). The CDR3 has 13 residues. CDR3 protein: CASRAGGLDEQFF. DNA for the CDR3: TGTGCCAGTAGGGCAGGGGGCTTGGATGAGCAGTTCTTC.

The chain uses TRBV5-6 and TRBJ2-6, with 10 bases identical to TRBD1. V lost 4 bases to trimming and J lost 2 bases; unmatched junction nucleotides: 12. The CDR3 consists of 19 residues. The germline V gene has CDR1 SGHDT and CDR2 YYEEEE. CDR3 loop: CASSPRLTGGATGANVLTF. The CDR3 nucleotides read TGTGCCAGCAGCCCCCGCCTGACAGGGGGCGCTACTGGGGCCAACGTCCTGACTTTC.

The rearrangement joins TRBV5-5 to TRBJ2-7; 11 positions agree with TRBD1. The CDR3 loop spans 16 amino acids. The junction had 11 bases not matched to a gene; V was cut back by 4 bases and J by 5 bases. Germline CDR1 is SGHKS and CDR2 is YYEKEE (reference sequence). In nucleotides, the CDR3 is TGTGCCAGCAGCCCCTCTTCCCGGACAGGGGGCGACGAGCAGTACGTC. It translates to CASSPSSRTGGDEQYV.

The chain employs TRBV6-5 and TRBJ1-1, with D unclear. The germline gives CDR1 MNHEY, CDR2 SVGAGI. The CDR3 contains 13 residues. Trimming left V 8 bases short and J 1 base short, with 11 bases between. CDR3 loop: CASLRTGNTEAFF. The CDR3 bases are TGTGCCAGCCTCCGTACCGGGAACACTGAAGCTTTCTTT.

The J gene is TRBJ2-1, the V gene TRBV3-1 (or the pseudogene TRBV3-2); TRBD1 agrees at 7 bases. The germline CDR1 and CDR2 sequences are LGHDT and YNNKEL (reference sequence). Losses at the gene ends were 6 bases for V and 6 bases for J; bases not matched to a gene: 11. The CDR3 extends over 15 amino acids. The CDR3 bases are TGTGCCAGCAGACACTCAGGGGGTTTAAGCAATGAGCAGTTCTTC. Translation gives CASRHSGGLSNEQFF.

The CDR3 region has the DNA TGCGCCAGCAGCCTACCACAGGGATCCAACGAGCAGTACTTC. Translation: CASSLPQGSNEQYF. The rearrangement joins TRBV5-1 to TRBJ2-7; maybe TRBD1 (6 bases). The CDR3 spans 14 residues. Trimming pared 4 bases from V and 5 bases from J, leaving 16 bases between. Germline assignment: CDR1 SGHRS and CDR2 YFSETQ.

The J gene is TRBJ2-1, the V gene TRBV7-6; weak D call: TRBD2 (6 bases). The CDR3 consists of 15 residues. Trimming left V 5 bases short and J 2 bases short, with 13 bases between. CDR1 and CDR2 from the germline V gene are SGHVS and FNYEAQ. CDR3: CASSISGGTYNEQFF. The CDR3 nucleotides are TGTGCCAGCAGCATAAGCGGCGGGACCTACAATGAGCAGTTCTTC.

The gene calls are TRBV7-9 and TRBJ2-2; a weak D match, TRBD1 (6 bases). Germline assignment: CDR1 SEHNR and CDR2 FQNEAQ (reference sequence). V lost 5 bases and J lost 4, with 11 bases in between. The CDR3 length is 14 residues. The CDR3, as DNA: TGTGCCAGCAGCACACAGGGAGTCACCGGGGAGCTGTTTTTT. As protein: CASSTQGVTGELFF.

The chain combines TRBV4-1 with TRBJ1-4; no clear D. Deletions cut 4 bases from V and 0 bases from J, with 12 bases between. This CDR3 is built from 16 residues. The germline CDR1 and CDR2 sequences are MGHRA and YSYEKL. CDR3 sequence reads: CASSLGSGTTNEKLFF. CDR3 sequence (DNA): TGCGCCAGCAGCCTCGGGAGCGGGACAACTAATGAAAAACTGTTTTTT.

The DNA for the CDR3 is TGTGCCAGCAGCTTTGACAGGGGGAATTCACCCCTCCACTTT. Amino acid sequence: CASSFDRGNSPLHF. V usage is TRBV5-6 and J usage is TRBJ1-6; 9 nucleotides agree with TRBD1. V dropped 2 bases and J dropped 7; count of bases not matched to a gene: 1. Germline V CDR1 and CDR2: SGHDT, YYEEEE. CDR3 length: 14 residues.

The rearrangement links TRBV13 to TRBJ2-7, with D unresolved. Germline lookup yields CDR1 PRHDT and CDR2 FYEKMQ (reference sequence). Trimming left V 0 bases short and J 0 bases short, with 6 bases between. CDR3 length: 14 amino acids. The CDR3 loop reads CASSLGLSSYEQYV. Here the CDR3 DNA reads TGTGCCAGCAGCTTAGGTCTTAGCTCCTACGAGCAGTACGTC.

The rearrangement links TRBV7-9 to TRBJ2-3; 11 bases align to TRBD2. Germline-derived CDR1 and CDR2 are SEHNR and FQNEAQ (reference sequence). The CDR3 is 15 residues long. J lost 3 bases, V lost 6 bases, and 5 bases had no gene match. CDR3 nucleotide sequence: TGTGCCAGCAGTCGACTAGCGGGGAAGACAGATACGCAGTATTTT. It encodes CASSRLAGKTDTQYF.

This clone was seen a handful of times. V and J are TRBV7-9 and TRBJ2-7; 7 positions agree with TRBD1. The V gene's germline CDR1 is SEHNR and CDR2 FQNEAQ (reference sequence). The CDR3 is 14 residues long. The junction had 9 bases not matched to a gene; V was cut back by 4 bases and J by 6 bases. CDR3 in amino acids: CASSSSRGSGEQYF. In DNA, the CDR3 is TGTGCCAGCAGCTCGTCCAGGGGGTCGGGCGAGCAGTACTTC.

This chain joins TRBV6-6 and TRBJ1-4; TRBD1 agrees at 10 bases. This CDR3 spans 14 amino acids. Unmatched junction bases numbered 5, after V lost 6 bases and J lost 7 bases. Germline CDR1 is MNHNY and CDR2 is SVGAGI (reference sequence). DNA of the CDR3: TGTGCCAGCAGAAGACAGGGGGCGAGTGAAAAACTGTTTTTT. Residues: CASRRQGASEKLFF.

A single count supports this clone. This chain uses TRBV29-1 with TRBJ2-7; TRBD1 is a possible D gene (6 bases). Trimming left V 4 bases short and J 0 bases short, with 16 bases between. This CDR3 is 15 amino acids long. Looked up from germline, CDR1 is SQVTM and CDR2 is ANQGSEA. Written as DNA, the CDR3 is TGCAGCGTTGCTTCCCTCAGGGGCCTCTCCTACGAGCAGTACTTC. It specifies CSVASLRGLSYEQYF.

The chain has TRBV2 and TRBJ2-3; D gene ambiguous. CDR3 length: 15 residues. Deletions cut 4 bases from V and 5 bases from J, with 16 bases between. The germline V gene encodes CDR1 SNHLY and CDR2 FYNNEI. The CDR3 nucleotides read TGTGCCAGCAGTGGCGCGACACACATGGGAGATACGCAGTATTTT. Translation: CASSGATHMGDTQYF. The full variable domain, completed using reference TRBV2 and TRBJ2-3, is EPEVTQTPSHQVTQMGQEVILRCVPISNHLYFYWYRQILGQKVEFLVSFYNNEISEKSEIFDDQFSVERPDGSNFTLKIRSTKLEDSAMYFCASSGATHMGDTQYFGPGTRLTVL.

The genes are TRBV28 and TRBJ2-5; D not resolved. CDR3 length equals 12 residues. Trimming pared 6 bases from V and 5 bases from J, leaving 10 bases between. The germline V gene has CDR1 MDHEN and CDR2 SYDVKM. The CDR3 loop is CASRKIQETQYF. CDR3 in DNA: TGTGCCAGCAGGAAGATACAGGAGACCCAGTACTTC.

The chain couples TRBV4-2 to TRBJ2-1, with 10 nucleotides matching TRBD2. The CDR3 sequence is 15 residues long. Unmatched junction bases numbered 6, after V lost 4 bases and J lost 6 bases. Germline V CDR1 and CDR2: LGHNA, YNFKEQ. DNA for the CDR3: TGTGCCAGCAGCCCTAGCGGGGGCGACTCCAATGAGCAGTTCTTC. As protein: CASSPSGGDSNEQFF.

The rearrangement links TRBV5-1 to TRBJ2-3; 7 nucleotides align to TRBD1. Germline CDR1 SGHRS, CDR2 YFSETQ. With V trimmed by 2 bases and J by 8 bases, 14 bases remained unmatched. CDR3 length equals 16 residues. This chain's CDR3 is CASSLPPGQLLGTQYF. The CDR3 nucleotides are TGCGCCAGCAGCTTACCTCCGGGACAGCTCCTGGGTACGCAGTATTTT.

The chain couples TRBV11-3 to TRBJ2-2; 9 bases are shared with TRBD2. Germline values: CDR1 SGHNT, CDR2 YENEEA. The CDR3 runs 15 residues. The trim removed 1 base at V and 7 bases at J, leaving 4 bases unmatched. CDR3 region: CASSLGGLAGGELFF. The CDR3 coding sequence is TGTGCCAGCAGCTTAGGGGGACTAGCAGGCGGGGAGCTGTTTTTT.

The V gene is TRBV7-9, the J gene TRBJ2-7, with a tentative D call TRBD2 (6 bases). V lost 3 bases and J lost 6, with 18 bases in between. CDR1 and CDR2 (germline): SEHNR, FQNEAQ (reference sequence). CDR3 size: 15 residues. The CDR3 here is CASSFALGRLAEQYF. The CDR3 bases are TGTGCCAGCAGCTTTGCATTAGGGAGGCTGGCCGAGCAGTACTTC.

The genes are TRBV19 and TRBJ1-2, with D unresolved. Germline V gives CDR1 LNHDA, CDR2 SQIVND (reference sequence). CDR3 length equals 14 residues. V shed 2 bases and J shed 3 bases, with 10 bases lying between them. The CDR3 DNA reads TGTGCCAGTAGTATAAGAGGGCTCGACTATGGCTACACCTTC. Amino acids: CASSIRGLDYGYTF.

V usage is TRBV5-4 and J usage is TRBJ1-1; 9 positions match TRBD1. CDR3 length equals 13 residues. Germline CDR1 reads SGHNT; CDR2 reads YYREEE (reference sequence). J gave up 7 bases and V 4 bases, and 5 bases lay outside the gene matches. The CDR3: CASSTGTGSEAFF. CDR3 nucleotide sequence: TGTGCCAGCAGCACCGGGACAGGGAGTGAAGCTTTCTTT.

Turning to this clone: Within the sample, other DNA sequences also encode this same CDR3. CDR3 sequence reads: CASSWGGGYTF. In DNA, the CDR3 is TGTGCCAGCAGTTGGGGAGGCGGCTACACCTTC. The V gene is TRBV12-3 or TRBV12-4, the J gene TRBJ1-2; D unresolved. The CDR3 consists of 11 residues. The V end was cut by 4 bases, the J end by 8 bases, with 8 bases between.

The sample holds one count of this clone. The rearrangement uses TRBV24-1 and TRBJ2-2; D call uncertain. The CDR3 sequence is 15 residues long. Germline V gene lookup returns CDR1 KGHDR and CDR2 SFDVKD. Trimming removed 4 bases from V and 6 bases from J, with 14 bases in between. The CDR3 nucleotides are TGTGCCACCAGTGACCCTCAACTACGTTCCGGGGAGCTGTTTTTT. Protein: CATSDPQLRSGELFF.